A single sample gave rise to the 6 T cell receptor beta chains below, sequenced in a study of blood T cell repertoires in COVID-19. Sequencing was performed with immunoSEQ multiplex PCR; in TCRdb, only in-frame clones are kept and a portion is missing. Seen here are approximately 61,000 clones, about 83% observed once, and the top ten hold more than 8.5%. Input material: peripheral blood. Receptor source: a man aged 45-65 years with COVID-19, enrolled during active disease.

V is TRBV11-1 and J is TRBJ2-1; perhaps TRBD1 as D (6 bases). The CDR3 has 12 amino acids. The germline V and J ends were trimmed by 3 bases and 13 bases, with 13 bases remaining between them. The germline CDR1 and CDR2 sequences are SGHAT and FQDESV (reference sequence). The CDR3 sequence: CASSLDRKVQFF. The CDR3, as DNA: TGTGCCAGCAGCTTGGACAGAAAAGTCCAGTTCTTC.

The chain carries TRBV24-1 and TRBJ2-3; D is possibly TRBD1 (5 bases). This CDR3 is built from 16 residues. The V and J ends lost 2 bases and 4 bases respectively, with 15 bases between them. Germline-derived CDR1 and CDR2 are KGHDR and SFDVKD. CDR3 nucleotides: TGTGCCACCAGTGATTCTGGGGCGAAAATCGCAGATACGCAGTATTTT. Encoded protein: CATSDSGAKIADTQYF.

A note on this clone: Other nucleotide sequences from this sample produce the same CDR3. The V gene is TRBV18, the J gene TRBJ1-2, with D maybe TRBD1 (5 bases). This CDR3 comprises 12 residues. V lost 3 bases, J lost 5 bases, and 7 bases lay in between. CDR1 and CDR2 from the germline V gene are KGHSH and LQKENI. The CDR3 bases are TGTGCCAGCTCACCCCAGGGATATGGCTACACCTTC. Translating it yields CASSPQGYGYTF.

This chain joins TRBV6-5 and TRBJ1-2, with a possible D match to TRBD1 (6 bases). This CDR3 is 15 amino acids long. CDR1 MNHEY and CDR2 SVGAGI come from the germline V gene. The V end was cut by 0 bases, the J end by 6 bases, with 14 bases between. The CDR3 nucleotides are TGTGCCAGCAGTTACTCTCGAGCGGGGGCAGATGGCTACACCTTC. Protein: CASSYSRAGADGYTF.

V usage is TRBV9 and J usage is TRBJ1-1, with 9 bases matching TRBD1. The CDR3 loop spans 15 amino acids. Per germline, CDR1 SGDLS and CDR2 YYNGEE. The V segment lost 4 bases and the J segment 1 base; nucleotides outside the gene matches: 5. For the CDR3, the DNA is TGTGCCAGCAGCCTAGGACAGGGGAAGAACACTGAAGCTTTCTTT. The encoded protein is CASSLGQGKNTEAFF.

This clone came up a few times. V usage is TRBV2 and J usage is TRBJ2-4, with 8 bases aligning to TRBD1. Germline V lookup: CDR1 SNHLY, CDR2 FYNNEI. The CDR3 contains 15 residues. Trimming took 6 bases from V and 3 from J; bases not matched to a gene: 7. The CDR3 bases are TGTGCCAGCAGAGATTTACAGGGGGGCAAAAACATTCAGTACTTC. As protein: CASRDLQGGKNIQYF.